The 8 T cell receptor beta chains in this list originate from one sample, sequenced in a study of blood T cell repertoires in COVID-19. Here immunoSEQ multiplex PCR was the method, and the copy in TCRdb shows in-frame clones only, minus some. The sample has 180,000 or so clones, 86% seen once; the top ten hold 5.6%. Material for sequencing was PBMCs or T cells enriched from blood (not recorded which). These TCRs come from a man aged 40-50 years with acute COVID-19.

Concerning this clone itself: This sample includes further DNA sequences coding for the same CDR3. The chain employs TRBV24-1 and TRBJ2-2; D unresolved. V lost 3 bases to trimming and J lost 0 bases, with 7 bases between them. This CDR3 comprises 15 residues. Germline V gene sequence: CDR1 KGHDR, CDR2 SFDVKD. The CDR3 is CATSDTQTNTGELFF. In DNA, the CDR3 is TGTGCCACCAGTGATACCCAGACGAACACCGGGGAGCTGTTTTTT.

CDR3 residues: CASSKGRGRKYEQYF. The CDR3, as DNA: TGTGCCAGCAGCAAAGGCAGAGGGAGGAAGTACGAGCAGTACTTC. The chain has TRBV21-1 and TRBJ2-7; the D call TRBD2 from the table was never checked on the DNA. TRBV21-1 is designated a pseudogene. There are 15 residues in the CDR3.

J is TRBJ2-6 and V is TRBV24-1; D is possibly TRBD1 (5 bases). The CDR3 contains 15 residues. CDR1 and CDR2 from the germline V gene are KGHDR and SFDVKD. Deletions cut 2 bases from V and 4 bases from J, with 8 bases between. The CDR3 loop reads CATSDYGAGANVLTF. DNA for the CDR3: TGTGCCACCAGTGATTATGGGGCCGGGGCCAACGTCCTGACTTTC.

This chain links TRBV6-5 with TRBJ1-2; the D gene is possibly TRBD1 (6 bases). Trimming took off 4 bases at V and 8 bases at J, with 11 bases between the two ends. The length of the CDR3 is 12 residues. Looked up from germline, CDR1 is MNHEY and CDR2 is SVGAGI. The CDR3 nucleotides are TGTGCCAGCAGTTCCTTAGGACAGGGCTACACCTTC. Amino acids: CASSSLGQGYTF.

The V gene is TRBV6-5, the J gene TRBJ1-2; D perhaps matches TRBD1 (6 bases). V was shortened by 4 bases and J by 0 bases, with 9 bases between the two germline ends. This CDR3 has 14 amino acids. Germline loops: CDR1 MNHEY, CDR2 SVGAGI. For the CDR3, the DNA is TGTGCCAGCAGTTGGGACAACACTAACTATGGCTACACCTTC. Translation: CASSWDNTNYGYTF.

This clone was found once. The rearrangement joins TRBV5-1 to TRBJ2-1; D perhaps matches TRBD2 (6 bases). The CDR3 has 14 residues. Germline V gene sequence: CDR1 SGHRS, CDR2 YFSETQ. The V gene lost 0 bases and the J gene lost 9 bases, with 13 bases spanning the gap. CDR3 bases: TGCGCCAGCAGCTTGGGGGGAGGAGTATCTGAGCAGTTCTTC. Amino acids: CASSLGGGVSEQFF.

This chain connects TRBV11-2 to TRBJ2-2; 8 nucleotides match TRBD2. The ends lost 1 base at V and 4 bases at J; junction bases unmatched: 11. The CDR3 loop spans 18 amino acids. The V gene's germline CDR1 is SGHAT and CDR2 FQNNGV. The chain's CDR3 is CASSLGFQAGVVTGELFF. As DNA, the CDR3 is TGTGCCAGCAGCTTAGGTTTTCAAGCGGGAGTCGTCACCGGGGAGCTGTTTTTT.

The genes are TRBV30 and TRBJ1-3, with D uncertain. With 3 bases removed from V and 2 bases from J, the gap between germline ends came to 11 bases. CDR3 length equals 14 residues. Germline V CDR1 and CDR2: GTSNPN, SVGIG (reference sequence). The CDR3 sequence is CAWRPGKAGNTIYF. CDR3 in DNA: TGTGCCTGGAGGCCGGGAAAGGCTGGAAACACCATATATTTT. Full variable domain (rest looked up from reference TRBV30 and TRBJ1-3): SQTIHQWPATLVQPVGSPLSLECTVEGTSNPNLYWYRQAAGRGLQLLFYSVGIGQISSEVPQNLSASRPQDRQFILSSKKLLLSDSGFYLCAWRPGKAGNTIYFGEGSWLTVV.